These 14 T cell receptor beta chains share one sample of origin, sequenced in a study of blood T cell repertoires in COVID-19. Profiled with immunoSEQ multiplex PCR; TCRdb holds only in-frame clones, not every one. The sample lists about 150,000 clones; about nine tenths were seen once. The sequenced sample consisted of peripheral blood. The receptors were gathered from a man aged 50 to 60 who had recovered from COVID-19.

The chain is built from TRBV15 and TRBJ2-5; 7 bases align to TRBD1. Germline V CDR1 and CDR2: LNHNV, YYDKDF (reference sequence). The CDR3 runs to 15 residues. Trimming took 2 bases from V and 4 from J; bases not matched to a gene: 7. The CDR3 spells CATSRRRGFGETQYF. Written as DNA, the CDR3 is TGTGCCACCAGCAGACGCAGGGGGTTTGGAGAGACCCAGTACTTC. The full variable domain, with the rest looked up from reference TRBV15 and TRBJ2-5, is DAMVIQNPRYQVTQFGKPVTLSCSQTLNHNVMYWYQQKSSQAPKLLFHYYDKDFNNEADTPDNFQSRRPNTSFCFLDIRSPGLGDTAMYLCATSRRRGFGETQYFGPGTRLLVL.

The genes are TRBV11-2 and TRBJ1-1, with a weak D call TRBD1 (6 bases). The CDR3 loop spans 15 amino acids. Trimming pared 1 base from V and 1 base from J, leaving 10 bases between. Germline lookup yields CDR1 SGHAT and CDR2 FQNNGV. CDR3 DNA sequence: TGTGCCAGCAGCTTAGTCGGGGGGCGGAACACTGAAGCTTTCTTT. Encoded protein: CASSLVGGRNTEAFF.

This clone is a singleton in its sample. The J gene is TRBJ2-2, the V gene TRBV25-1; TRBD1 matches 7 bases. Germline V gene lookup returns CDR1 MGHDK and CDR2 SYGVNS. The CDR3 has 13 amino acids. V gave up 3 bases and J gave up 6 bases; unmatched junction bases: 1. The CDR3 region is CASSDRGSGELFF. CDR3 coding DNA: TGTGCCAGCAGTGACAGGGGGTCCGGGGAGCTGTTTTTT.

The rearrangement uses TRBV6-1 and TRBJ2-1; 9 bases are shared with TRBD1. CDR1 and CDR2 (germline): MNHNS, SASEGT. The CDR3 loop spans 15 amino acids. Germline trimming cut 2 bases from V and 6 bases from J; bases unmatched to any gene: 5. This CDR3 is CASSEIQGASNEQFF. Here the CDR3 DNA reads TGTGCCAGCAGTGAAATACAGGGGGCTAGCAATGAGCAGTTCTTC.

This clone appeared once. The gene calls are TRBV30 and TRBJ2-1; a weak D match, TRBD2 (6 bases). The length of the CDR3 is 17 residues. In germline, CDR1 is GTSNPN, CDR2 SVGIG (reference sequence). V shed 0 bases and J shed 2 bases, with 17 bases lying between them. The CDR3 region is CAWSVLGGQGAYNEQFF. The CDR3 DNA reads as TGTGCCTGGAGTGTCCTGGGGGGTCAAGGGGCCTACAATGAGCAGTTCTTC.

V and J are TRBV3-1 (or the pseudogene TRBV3-2) and TRBJ2-7; a possible D gene is TRBD1 (5 bases). Germline CDR1 is LGHDT and CDR2 is YNNKEL (reference sequence). The CDR3 is 15 residues long. V was clipped by 1 base and J by 3 bases, with 13 bases between them. The CDR3 nucleotides read TGTGCCAGCAGCCAAGTATTTAGGGGAAGCTACGAGCAGTACTTC. Translated, it gives CASSQVFRGSYEQYF.

The chain has TRBV18 and TRBJ2-5; tentatively, D is TRBD1 (6 bases). The germline CDR1 and CDR2 sequences are KGHSH and LQKENI. V was trimmed by 6 bases and J by 3 bases, leaving 11 bases between them. This CDR3 is built from 13 residues. CDR3 amino acids: CASSPNREETQYF. The CDR3 DNA sequence: TGTGCCAGCTCTCCGAACAGGGAAGAGACCCAGTACTTC.

The chain has TRBV7-2 and TRBJ2-1; 9 bases align to TRBD1. The CDR3 has 15 residues. V was pared by 5 bases and J by 10 bases, with 12 bases of the junction left unmatched. CDR1 is SGHTA and CDR2 is FQGNSA in the germline V gene. The CDR3 region has the DNA TGTGCCAGCAGCCCATTTGGGACAGGGTTTAGAGAGCAGTTCTTC. Translated: CASSPFGTGFREQFF.

The J gene is TRBJ2-2, the V gene TRBV9, with TRBD2 matching over 11 bases. Unmatched junction bases numbered 7, after V lost 0 bases and J lost 6 bases. The germline CDR1 and CDR2 sequences are SGDLS and YYNGEE. The CDR3 loop spans 17 amino acids. The CDR3 sequence is CASSVGLAGSLSGELFF. For the CDR3, the DNA is TGTGCCAGCAGCGTAGGACTAGCGGGGTCTCTTTCCGGGGAGCTGTTTTTT.

CDR3 nucleotide sequence: TGTGCCAGCAGTTCCGGGACAGGGTATGAAAAACTGTTTTTT. This codes for CASSSGTGYEKLFF. The genes are TRBV2 and TRBJ1-4; 9 bases align to TRBD1. Germline CDR1 and CDR2: SNHLY and FYNNEI. Unmatched junction bases numbered 4, after V lost 5 bases and J lost 6 bases. The CDR3 runs to 14 residues.

The rearrangement links TRBV28 to TRBJ2-7; 10 bases agree with TRBD1. Germline CDR1 reads MDHEN; CDR2 reads SYDVKM. Germline trimming cut 2 bases from V and 2 bases from J; bases unmatched to any gene: 3. The length of the CDR3 is 15 residues. The CDR3 protein is CASSLGGTGAYEQYF. CDR3 bases: TGTGCCAGCAGTTTAGGCGGGACAGGGGCCTACGAGCAGTACTTC.

Details on this clone: Other DNA sequences in the sample encode the same CDR3. The DNA of the CDR3 is TGTGCCAGCAGTAGCACAGGGGTGGGGAACTATGGCTACACCTTC. Its protein is CASSSTGVGNYGYTF. The genes are TRBV6-5 and TRBJ1-2; 7 bases align to TRBD1. This CDR3 has 15 amino acids. CDR1 MNHEY and CDR2 SVGAGI come from the germline V gene. V shed 5 bases, J shed 2 bases, and the junction held 8 bases outside the gene matches.

This chain links TRBV14 with TRBJ1-1, with unresolved D. This CDR3 has 13 amino acids. Trimming took off 4 bases at V and 3 bases at J, with 9 bases between the two ends. Looked up from germline, CDR1 is SGHDN and CDR2 is FVKESK. The CDR3 loop is CASSLPADTEAFF. The CDR3 DNA follows: TGTGCCAGCAGCCTTCCCGCGGACACTGAAGCTTTCTTT. Together with reference TRBV14 and TRBJ1-1, the CDR3 gives the full variable domain: EAGVTQFPSHSVIEKGQTVTLRCDPISGHDNLYWYRRVMGKEIKFLLHFVKESKQDESGMPNNRFLAERTGGTYSTLKVQPAELEDSGVYFCASSLPADTEAFFGQGTRLTVV.

Comment on this clone: An end of the junction does not agree with germline; a read error may underlie this. This CDR3 reads CASSSRAQGANQPQHF. CDR3 DNA sequence: TGTGCTAGCAGCTCCAGAGCCCAGGGGGCGAATCAGCCCCAGCATTTT. The chain combines TRBV7-7 with TRBJ1-5; 8 nucleotides align to TRBD1. The CDR3 totals 16 residues. The germline gives CDR1 SSHAT, CDR2 FNYEAQ (reference sequence).